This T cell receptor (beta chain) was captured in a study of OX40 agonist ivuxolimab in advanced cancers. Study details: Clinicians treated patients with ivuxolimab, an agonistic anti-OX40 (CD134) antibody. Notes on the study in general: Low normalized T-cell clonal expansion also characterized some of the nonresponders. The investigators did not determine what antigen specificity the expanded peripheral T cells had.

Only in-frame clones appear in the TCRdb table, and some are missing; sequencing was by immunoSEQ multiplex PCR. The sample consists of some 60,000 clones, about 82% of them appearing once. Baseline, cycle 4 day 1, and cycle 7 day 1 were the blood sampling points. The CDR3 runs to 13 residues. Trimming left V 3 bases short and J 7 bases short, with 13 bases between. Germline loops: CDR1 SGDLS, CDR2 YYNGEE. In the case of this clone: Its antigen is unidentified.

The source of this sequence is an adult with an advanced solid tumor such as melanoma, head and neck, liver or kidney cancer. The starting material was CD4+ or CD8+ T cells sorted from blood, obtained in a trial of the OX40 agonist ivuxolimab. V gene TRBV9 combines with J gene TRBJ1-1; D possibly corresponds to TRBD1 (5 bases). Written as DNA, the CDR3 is TGTGCCAGCAGCGGGCCCTGGGACGGTGAAGCTTTCTTT. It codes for CASSGPWDGEAFF. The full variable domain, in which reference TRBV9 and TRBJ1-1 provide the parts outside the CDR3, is DSGVTQTPKHLITATGQRVTLRCSPRSGDLSVYWYQQSLDQGLQFLIQYYNGEERAKGNILERFSAQQFPDLHSELNLSSLELGDSALYFCASSGPWDGEAFFGQGTRLTVV.